This record covers a single T cell receptor beta chain. This sample stems from a study of blood T cell repertoires in COVID-19. Overall study context: Whether acute or convalescent, the COVID-19 samples came from the United States, Italy and Spain. From T cells, B-cell-depleted T cells, or PBMCs came the material, which was cDNA or gDNA.

Per the authors' pipeline: Amplification with reference gene primers provided the estimates of nucleated cell counts. Assay: immunoSEQ multiplex PCR; the TCRdb copy retains only in-frame clones and omits some. That table furnishes V, J and clone size, whereas the DNA furnished D and trimming. The data show roughly 90,000 clones, 89% seen once. V was pared by 4 bases and J by 2 bases, with 6 bases of the junction left unmatched. The length of the CDR3 is 15 residues. Germline CDR1 reads SGDLS; CDR2 reads YYNGEE. The sequence was collected from an elderly woman with active COVID-19. The material sequenced was peripheral blood. This chain joins TRBV9 and TRBJ2-7; TRBD1 matches 10 bases. The CDR3: CASSLGQGRAYEQYF. The CDR3 coding sequence is TGTGCCAGCAGCCTGGGACAGGGGAGGGCCTACGAGCAGTACTTC. Filled out from reference TRBV9 and TRBJ2-7, the complete variable domain reads DSGVTQTPKHLITATGQRVTLRCSPRSGDLSVYWYQQSLDQGLQFLIQYYNGEERAKGNILERFSAQQFPDLHSELNLSSLELGDSALYFCASSLGQGRAYEQYFGPGTRLTVT.